This TCR beta chain was profiled in a study of cytomegalovirus exposure and HLA in healthy donors. Clones were sequenced by immunoSEQ multiplex PCR, and TCRdb holds only the in-frame ones, with some missing. The data contain tens of thousands of clones, roughly 94% of them singletons. Points from the study as a whole: Researchers catalogued 164 TCR beta chains as cytomegalovirus-associated.

This CDR3 contains 16 residues. Germline V CDR1 and CDR2: SNHLY, FYNNEI. The germline V and J ends were trimmed by 8 bases and 0 bases, with 18 bases remaining between them. As for this clone: Its antigen is unidentified.

This TCR derives from a young woman in good health and CMV-seronegative. The chain links TRBV2 to TRBJ2-3, with D perhaps TRBD1 (6 bases). The sample was PBMCs. The CDR3, as DNA: TGTGCCAGCGGAAGACAGGCCTCGATGAGCACAGATACGCAGTATTTT. This translates into CASGRQASMSTDTQYF.